The present T cell receptor beta chain was sequenced within a study of cytomegalovirus exposure and HLA in healthy donors. General study points: The study flagged 150 to 200 TCR beta chains as cytomegalovirus-associated. The study reported that TCR beta sequences accurately predicted HLA-A and HLA-B alleles in most subjects.

A note on this clone: The antigen is undetermined.

Vbeta (60) and Jbeta (13) primers were used in the PCR. Method: immunoSEQ multiplex PCR; TCRdb's copy keeps in-frame clones and lacks some. The sample shows some 180,000 clones, roughly 12% of them seen only once. This sequence was found in a man aged 45 to 65 in good health and CMV-seropositive. The sequenced sample was PBMCs.

CDR3 protein: CASGDSGLISGANVLTF. The CDR3 DNA reads TGTGCCAGCGGGGACTCTGGACTCATCTCTGGGGCCAACGTCCTGACTTTC. This chain joins TRBV7-3 and TRBJ2-6; D might be TRBD2 (6 bases). The CDR3 is made up of 17 amino acids. CDR1 is SGHTA and CDR2 is FQGTGA in the germline V gene. V was clipped by 8 bases and J by 0 bases, with 17 bases between them.